These T cell receptor beta chains were read from a single sample in a study of memory CD4+ T cells and cytomegalovirus serostatus. Sequencing was performed with immunoSEQ multiplex PCR; in TCRdb, only in-frame clones are kept and a portion is missing. The data contain about 100,000 clones, about 80% of them singletons. Sequencing was carried out using memory CD4+ T cells from blood. All receptors come from an adult in good health and CMV-seropositive. Each CDR3 is given with its conserved first and last residue. The order of the fields is D gene, clone size, J gene, V gene, CDR3 protein, CDR3 DNA. The D gene is left open where the match is weak. Only some rows state a clone size, as once, few, many or a class for expanded clones.

. . TRBJ2-3 TRBV5-4 CASSLATGSDTQYF TGTGCCAGCAGCTTGGCCACAGGGTCAGATACGCAGTATTTT
TRBD1 . TRBJ1-2 TRBV18 CASSPETGNGYTF TGTGCCAGCTCACCGGAGACAGGGAATGGCTACACCTTC
. few TRBJ1-1 TRBV27 CASSLKTENTEAFF TGTGCCAGCAGTCTCAAGACAGAGAACACTGAAGCTTTCTTT
TRBD1 . TRBJ1-1 TRBV5-1 CASSAGGNEAFF TGCGCCAGCAGCGCAGGGGGCAATGAAGCTTTCTTT
. . TRBJ1-5 TRBV11-3 CASSHPGEGDGCNQPQHF TGTGCCAGCAGCCACCCTGGGGAGGGGGATGGATGCAATCAGCCCCAGCATTTT
. . TRBJ2-1 TRBV4-2 CASSQVRNEQFF TGTGCCAGCAGCCAAGTCCGAAATGAGCAGTTCTTC
TRBD2 few TRBJ2-1 TRBV6-1 CASSSAGGAGKQFF TGTGCCAGCAGTTCAGCGGGAGGGGCGGGGAAGCAGTTCTTC
TRBD2 . TRBJ2-7 TRBV7-8 CASSLSREYYEQYF TGTGCCAGCAGCTTATCGCGGGAGTACTACGAGCAGTACTTC
. . TRBJ1-1 TRBV5-4 CASSLAGQLEAFF TGTGCCAGCAGCCTGGCCGGACAGCTTGAAGCTTTCTTT
TRBD2 . TRBJ2-1 TRBV6-5 CASRWAGGRNEQFF TGTGCCAGCAGGTGGGCGGGAGGTCGGAATGAGCAGTTCTTC
TRBD2 . TRBJ2-3 TRBV9 CASSVGLAGEYTQYF TGTGCCAGCAGCGTAGGACTAGCGGGAGAGTATACGCAGTATTTT
. . TRBJ2-7 TRBV28 CASSGGQLAYEQYF TGTGCCAGCAGCGGGGGACAGTTAGCCTACGAGCAGTACTTC
TRBD1 . TRBJ2-7 TRBV5-4 CASSIGDSSYEQYF TGTGCCAGCAGCATAGGGGACAGTTCCTACGAGCAGTACTTC
TRBD1 . TRBJ2-7 TRBV5-1 CASSFTGGANEQYF TGCGCCAGCAGCTTTACAGGGGGCGCTAACGAGCAGTACTTC
. once TRBJ1-2 TRBV5-4 CASSLERRYTF TGTGCCAGCAGCTTGGAGAGGCGCTACACCTTC
. . TRBJ2-5 TRBV27 CASSLSRQKGETQYF TGTGCCAGCAGTTTATCGCGACAGAAGGGAGAGACCCAGTACTTC
. few TRBJ2-3 TRBV5-1 CASRGGPGTDTQYF TGCGCCAGCAGGGGGGGTCCGGGCACAGATACGCAGTATTTT
TRBD2 . TRBJ2-7 TRBV9 CASSQAGLAGGKQYF TGTGCCAGCAGCCAGGCAGGGCTAGCGGGAGGGAAGCAGTACTTC
TRBD2 . TRBJ2-1 TRBV19 CASRGLAGGGYNEQFF TGTGCCAGTAGGGGACTAGCGGGAGGAGGCTACAATGAGCAGTTCTTC
TRBD1 . TRBJ1-1 TRBV7-9 CASRKGATTEAFF TGTGCCAGCAGAAAGGGGGCGACCACTGAAGCTTTCTTT
. . TRBJ1-1 TRBV18 CASSPRELGEGTEAFF TGTGCCAGCTCACCACGAGAATTAGGGGAGGGCACTGAAGCTTTCTTT
. . TRBJ2-5 TRBV6-1 CASSLDRTQETQYF TGTGCCAGCAGTTTGGACAGAACCCAAGAGACCCAGTACTTC
. . TRBJ2-7 TRBV5-1 CASSLATGEGREQYF TGCGCCAGCAGCTTGGCGACAGGGGAGGGTCGGGAGCAGTACTTC
TRBD2 . TRBJ2-2 TRBV28 CASTLSGRAPLTGELFF TGTGCCAGCACCCTCAGCGGGAGGGCTCCTCTCACCGGGGAGCTGTTTTTT
. few TRBJ2-1 TRBV2 CASSETGSSYNEQFF TGTGCCAGCAGTGAAACAGGGAGCTCCTACAATGAGCAGTTCTTC
TRBD1 . TRBJ1-5 TRBV5-1 CASSPGDRDNQPQHF TGCGCCAGCAGCCCGGGGGACAGGGATAATCAGCCCCAGCATTTT
. once TRBJ2-4 TRBV2 CASSRDRMDKNIQYF TGTGCCAGCAGTCGCGACAGGATGGACAAAAACATTCAGTACTTC
TRBD1 . TRBJ2-2 TRBV9 CASSVGQGINTGELFF TGTGCCAGCAGCGTAGGACAGGGGATCAACACCGGGGAGCTGTTTTTT
. . TRBJ2-3 TRBV7-2 CASSLDSLTSTDTQYF TGTGCCAGCAGCTTAGATTCCCTAACCAGCACAGATACGCAGTATTTT